Detailed here is one T cell receptor beta chain. Its antigen remains unidentified. The data were taken from a study of cytomegalovirus exposure and HLA in healthy donors. Study observations and caveats: Presence/absence analyses treated sequencing depth as roughly uniform across donors.

The primer mix had 60 Vbeta and 13 Jbeta primers. Data came from immunoSEQ multiplex PCR; TCRdb stores just in-frame clones and leaves some out. The repertoire holds fewer than 100,000 clones, with 75% to 80% as singletons. The V and J ends lost 4 bases and 1 base, in that order; junction bases with no gene match: 3. Germline CDR1 LGHNA, CDR2 YSLEER. The CDR3 covers 14 residues. This sequence originates from a woman between 40 and 50 years old in good health and CMV-seronegative. Material: PBMCs. V and J are TRBV4-3 and TRBJ2-5; 7 bases line up with TRBD1. The chain's CDR3 is CASSRRDSQETQYF. CDR3 in DNA: TGCGCCAGCAGCCGTCGGGACAGCCAAGAGACCCAGTACTTC.